This T cell receptor beta chain stems from a study of shared T cell receptors in the human thymus. Assay used: immunoSEQ multiplex PCR; TCRdb lists only in-frame clones, some missing. The sample comprises 500,000 to 850,000 clones, about 87% of which are singletons, and approximately 0.0097% rests with the top ten. V shed 1 base and J shed 5 bases, with 9 bases lying between them. CDR3 length: 13 residues. Germline V gene data show CDR1 as SGHDT and CDR2 as YYEEEE. These data were likewise used in another study, on human thymus T cells. That paper states: From resections taken during corrective heart surgery, the thymus tissue was obtained. Thymic TCR repertoires of unrelated people reportedly overlapped highly.

The source is a boy under two years old with a congenital heart defect. The chain has TRBV5-6 and TRBJ1-1, with TRBD1 as a possible D gene (5 bases). Sequenced: thymocytes. As DNA, the CDR3 is TGTGCCAGCAGCTTGAGGGGTTCTACTGAAGCTTTCTTT. Its translation: CASSLRGSTEAFF.